Listed here is a single TCR beta chain. What it binds is not known. This specimen comes from a study of cytotoxic CD8 clonotypes in ibrutinib-treated CLL. Notes on the study in general: Sustained-remission patients were sampled at one set of times and progressing patients at different ones.

The protocol was immunoSEQ multiplex PCR, while the TCRdb copy is restricted to in-frame clones and leaves out a portion. The sample yields 130,000 or so clones, 77% seen once. This receptor was taken from a human donor with chronic lymphocytic leukemia. Here the sequenced sample was PBMCs, taken after 12 months of ibrutinib treatment.

The CDR3 spells CASRDTTGFTDTQYF. CDR3 nucleotides: TGCGCCAGCAGAGACACTACAGGGTTCACAGATACGCAGTATTTT. V usage is TRBV5-1 and J usage is TRBJ2-3, with a tentative D call TRBD1 (6 bases). The CDR3 extends over 15 amino acids. V was trimmed by 5 bases and J by 2 bases, leaving 15 bases between them. Germline V gene data show CDR1 as SGHRS and CDR2 as YFSETQ.